This TCR beta chain appears in the sequencing data of a study of response to subunit inactivated influenza vaccine. MiXCR, run by TCRdb on the RT-PCR reads, gives a single entry per CDR3 protein. This table has around 500,000 distinct CDR3 sequences, 11% appearing once. This CDR3 region has 15 residues. Trimming stripped 6 bases from V and 2 bases from J, with 14 bases between. From germline, CDR1 is MDHEN and CDR2 SYDVKM. This TCR was sampled from a man between 50 and 59 years old who received an inactivated influenza vaccine. The starting material was PBMCs from blood, obtained roughly 46 days after vaccination. This chain uses TRBV28 with TRBJ2-1, with D possibly TRBD2 on 6 matching bases. The chain's CDR3 is CASRVGRGTYNEQFF. CDR3 nucleotide sequence: TGTGCCAGCAGGGTCGGGAGAGGCACCTACAATGAGCAGTTCTTC. The variable domain in full, with the rest retrieved from reference TRBV28 and TRBJ2-1, is DVKVTQSSRYLVKRTGEKVFLECVQDMDHENMFWYRQDPGLGLRLIYFSYDVKMKEKGDIPEGYSVSREKKERFSLILESASTNQTSMYLCASRVGRGTYNEQFFGPGTRLTVL.